Below, 15 T cell receptor beta chains from the same sample are listed, as sequenced in a study of shared clonotypes between healthy human individuals (dated by TCRdb to 2018 to 2020). CD8 naive samples consisted of CD45RO-negative cells that were positively selected for CCR7, yielding a CD45RA+CCR7+ population without TemRA cells. The library relied on the immunoSEQ multiplex PCR assay. The table comes from immuneACCESS by way of TCRdb, which keeps in-frame sequences with V and J called. Part of the clones is missing from these tables; in studies checked, under half for an unresolved V gene and the rest for unknown reasons. The sample data list about 700,000 clones, and roughly 94% of these were observed just once. Of the sample, 24% falls within the top ten clones. The material sequenced was naive CD8+ T cells sorted from blood. What the cell subset or site label conveys for this sample: CD45RA+CCR7+. These TCRs come from a man aged 25 to 40 in good health.

The chain uses TRBV9 and TRBJ1-2, with a weak D call TRBD1 (5 bases). Trimming left V 3 bases short and J 2 bases short, with 14 bases between. The CDR3 consists of 15 residues. Per the germline V gene, CDR1 is SGDLS and CDR2 is YYNGEE. CDR3 bases: TGTGCCAGCAGCGACGACAGATACGTAAACTATGGCTACACCTTC. Amino acids: CASSDDRYVNYGYTF.

V is TRBV6-5 and J is TRBJ2-3; TRBD2 aligns across 8 bases. With 0 bases clipped from V and 2 bases from J, the junction kept 4 bases outside the gene matches. The germline gives CDR1 MNHEY, CDR2 SVGAGI. The CDR3 contains 16 residues. The CDR3 nucleotides are TGTGCCAGCAGTTACTCTACTAGCGGACTCACAGATACGCAGTATTTT. This encodes CASSYSTSGLTDTQYF.

The chain uses TRBV7-9 and TRBJ1-1; 12 bases align to TRBD1. This CDR3 comprises 15 residues. The trim removed 4 bases at V and 6 bases at J, leaving 6 bases unmatched. From germline, CDR1 is SEHNR and CDR2 FQNEAQ (reference sequence). The CDR3 is CASSSGDRGLAEAFF. The DNA of the CDR3 is TGTGCCAGCAGCTCGGGGGACAGGGGGCTCGCTGAAGCTTTCTTT.

This chain links TRBV5-8 with TRBJ2-7, with a possible D match to TRBD2 (5 bases). Germline CDR1 SGHTS, CDR2 YDEGEE. The CDR3 loop spans 13 amino acids. Trimming cost V 2 bases and J 1 base, with 7 bases left between them. DNA of the CDR3: TGTGCCAGCAGCTTCGGGAAATCCTACGAGCAGTACTTC. This gives the protein CASSFGKSYEQYF.

This clone was recorded once. The CDR3 DNA reads as TGTGCCAGCACCTCACACGGGACAGGGGGCTACGAGCAGTACTTC. This codes for CASTSHGTGGYEQYF. The chain uses TRBV5-5 and TRBJ2-7; TRBD1 matches at 11 bases. Unmatched junction bases numbered 8, after V lost 6 bases and J lost 3 bases. The V gene's germline CDR1 is SGHKS and CDR2 YYEKEE (reference sequence). This CDR3 contains 15 residues.

CDR3 sequence: CAWSVARAITDTQYF. DNA of the CDR3: TGTGCCTGGAGTGTAGCTAGAGCGATCACAGATACGCAGTATTTT. V is TRBV30 and J is TRBJ2-3; D remains ambiguous. Per germline, CDR1 GTSNPN and CDR2 SVGIG (reference sequence). The V gene lost 0 bases and the J gene lost 2 bases, with 12 bases spanning the gap. The CDR3 covers 15 residues.

This chain uses TRBV6-1 with TRBJ2-7; TRBD1 matches at 9 bases. V lost 6 bases and J lost 2; bases outside the gene matches: 2. The CDR3 extends over 13 amino acids. Germline V gene lookup returns CDR1 MNHNS and CDR2 SASEGT. CDR3 nucleotide sequence: TGTGCCAGCAGGGGGACAGGGACCTACGAGCAGTACTTC. Translation: CASRGTGTYEQYF.

The genes are TRBV28 and TRBJ2-3; 8 bases line up with TRBD2. The CDR3 runs 15 residues. V dropped 6 bases and J dropped 6; count of bases not matched to a gene: 11. Germline CDR1 MDHEN, CDR2 SYDVKM. The CDR3 here is CASSRPGLDVDTQYF. The DNA of the CDR3 is TGTGCCAGCAGCCGCCCGGGACTAGACGTCGATACGCAGTATTTT.

V and J are TRBV6-6 and TRBJ2-7, with D hard to call. Germline CDR1 and CDR2: MNHNY and SVGAGI (reference sequence). Trimming left V 5 bases short and J 0 bases short, with 8 bases between. The CDR3 sequence is 13 residues long. CDR3: CASSLSGSYEQYF. In DNA form, the CDR3 reads TGTGCCAGCAGTCTTTCGGGCTCCTACGAGCAGTACTTC.

J is TRBJ2-7 and V is TRBV10-2; D possibly corresponds to TRBD2 (5 bases). CDR3 length: 15 residues. Germline V gene data show CDR1 as WSHSY and CDR2 as SAAADI. The germline V and J ends were trimmed by 9 bases and 0 bases, with 18 bases remaining between them. Here the CDR3 reads CASEEALPSSYEQYF. In DNA form, the CDR3 reads TGCGCCAGTGAGGAGGCTCTACCGAGCTCCTACGAGCAGTACTTC.

The V call is TRBV7-9, the J call TRBJ1-4, with D possibly TRBD1 on 5 matching bases. This CDR3 has 16 amino acids. V was clipped by 5 bases and J by 6 bases, with 19 bases between them. Germline CDR1 SEHNR, CDR2 FQNEAQ (reference sequence). As DNA, the CDR3 is TGTGCCAGCAGCGGTGAAGGGACCTCTGGCGATGAAAAACTGTTTTTT. It encodes CASSGEGTSGDEKLFF. Drawing the rest from reference TRBV7-9 and TRBJ1-4, the complete variable domain is DTGVSQNPRHKITKRGQNVTFRCDPISEHNRLYWYRQTLGQGPEFLTYFQNEAQLEKSRLLSDRFSAERPKGSFSTLEIQRTEQGDSAMYLCASSGEGTSGDEKLFFGSGTQLSVL.

The chain is built from TRBV28 and TRBJ2-7; D possibly corresponds to TRBD2 (5 bases). The ends were cut back, 8 bases at V and 2 bases at J, with 19 bases in the middle. The CDR3 has 15 residues. CDR1 is MDHEN, CDR2 SYDVKM, per germline. The CDR3 reads CASRFRTYDTYEQYF. Written as DNA, the CDR3 is TGTGCCAGCCGATTTCGGACTTACGACACCTACGAGCAGTACTTC.

The gene calls are TRBV5-1 and TRBJ2-3, with 9 nucleotides matching TRBD2. Trimming removed 0 bases from V and 2 bases from J; junction bases left unmatched: 4. Germline V gene data show CDR1 as SGHRS and CDR2 as YFSETQ. The CDR3 length is 16 residues. CDR3 residues: CASSLDGGGVTDTQYF. CDR3 DNA sequence: TGCGCCAGCAGCTTGGATGGCGGGGGGGTCACAGATACGCAGTATTTT.

The chain combines TRBV11-2 with TRBJ2-5, with D hard to call. CDR3 size: 15 residues. CDR1 is SGHAT and CDR2 is FQNNGV in the germline V gene. Trimming took off 2 bases at V and 2 bases at J, with 12 bases between the two ends. In DNA form, the CDR3 reads TGTGCCAGCAGCTTAAACCCCACAATTCAAGAGACCCAGTACTTC. Translation: CASSLNPTIQETQYF.

Here the CDR3 reads CASSDSPSGPTGELFF. CDR3 coding DNA: TGTGCCAGCAGCGATTCCCCTAGCGGGCCCACCGGGGAGCTGTTTTTT. The V and J genes are TRBV9 and TRBJ2-2, with TRBD2 matching over 8 bases. CDR1 and CDR2 from the germline V gene are SGDLS and YYNGEE. CDR3 size: 16 residues. The junction had 8 bases not matched to a gene; V was cut back by 3 bases and J by 4 bases.